Detailed here is one T cell receptor (beta chain). Its antigen is unknown. TCRdb keeps only in-frame clones here, not all; method: immunoSEQ multiplex PCR. The sample lists 70,000 to 95,000 clones; 80% to 90% were seen once. This specimen belongs to a study of PD-1 blockade in mismatch repair-deficient tumors. As for the study in general: Patients had approximately 12 mismatch repair-deficient cancer types, all previously treated and progressing. Study observations and caveats: After pembrolizumab, tumor-resident clones rose rapidly, then generally contracted before radiologic responses.

CDR3 size: 16 residues. V lost 4 bases to trimming and J lost 4 bases, with 18 bases between them. The V gene's germline CDR1 is SGHRS and CDR2 YFSETQ. Every patient had mismatch repair deficiency by PCR or immunohistochemistry. TCR sequencing covered a few patients who responded to pembrolizumab. The sequence derives from an adult with mismatch repair-deficient cancer. The chain joins TRBV5-1 to TRBJ2-1, with D possibly TRBD2 on 5 matching bases. Here the sequenced sample was peripheral blood, taken 44 weeks after starting pembrolizumab. This CDR3 is CASSPNDAEEYNEQFF. CDR3 coding DNA: TGCGCCAGCAGCCCCAATGATGCGGAGGAGTACAATGAGCAGTTCTTC. The variable domain in full, completed from reference TRBV5-1 and TRBJ2-1, reads KAGVTQTPRYLIKTRGQQVTLSCSPISGHRSVSWYQQTPGQGLQFLFEYFSETQRNKGNFPGRFSGRQFSNSRSEMNVSTLELGDSALYLCASSPNDAEEYNEQFFGPGTRLTVL.